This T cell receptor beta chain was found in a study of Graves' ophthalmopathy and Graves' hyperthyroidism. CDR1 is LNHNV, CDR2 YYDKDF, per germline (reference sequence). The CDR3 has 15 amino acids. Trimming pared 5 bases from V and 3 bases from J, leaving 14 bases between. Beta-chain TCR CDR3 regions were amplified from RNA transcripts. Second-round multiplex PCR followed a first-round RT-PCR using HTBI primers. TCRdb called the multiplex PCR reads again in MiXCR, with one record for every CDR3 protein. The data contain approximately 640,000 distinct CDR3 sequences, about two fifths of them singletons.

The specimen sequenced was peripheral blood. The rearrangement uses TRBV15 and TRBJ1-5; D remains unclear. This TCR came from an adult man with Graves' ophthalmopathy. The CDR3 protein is CATSQHPGNNQPQHF. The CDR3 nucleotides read TGTGCCACCAGCCAACACCCGGGGAACAATCAGCCCCAGCATTTT.